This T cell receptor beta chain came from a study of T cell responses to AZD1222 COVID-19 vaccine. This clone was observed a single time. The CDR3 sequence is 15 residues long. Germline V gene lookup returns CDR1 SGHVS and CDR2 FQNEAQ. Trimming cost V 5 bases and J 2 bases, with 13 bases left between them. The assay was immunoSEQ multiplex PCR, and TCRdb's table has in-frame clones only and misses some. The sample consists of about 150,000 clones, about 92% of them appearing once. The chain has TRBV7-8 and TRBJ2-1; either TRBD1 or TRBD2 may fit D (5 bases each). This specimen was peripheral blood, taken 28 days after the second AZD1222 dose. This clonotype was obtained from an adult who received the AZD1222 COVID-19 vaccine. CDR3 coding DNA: TGTGCCAGCAGCGCACAGGAGGACCCCTACAATGAGCAGTTCTTC. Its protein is CASSAQEDPYNEQFF.